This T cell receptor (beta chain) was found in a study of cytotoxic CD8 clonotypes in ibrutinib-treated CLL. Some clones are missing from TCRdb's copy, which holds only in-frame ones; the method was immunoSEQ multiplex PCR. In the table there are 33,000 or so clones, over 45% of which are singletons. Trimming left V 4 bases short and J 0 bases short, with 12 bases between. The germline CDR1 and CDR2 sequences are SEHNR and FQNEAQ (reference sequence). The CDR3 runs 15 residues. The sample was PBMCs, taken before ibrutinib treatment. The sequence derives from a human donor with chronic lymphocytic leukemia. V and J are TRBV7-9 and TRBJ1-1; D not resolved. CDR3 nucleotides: TGTGCCAGCAGCTCAGGATCAACATTGAACACTGAAGCTTTCTTT. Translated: CASSSGSTLNTEAFF. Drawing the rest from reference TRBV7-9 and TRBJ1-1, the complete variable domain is DTGVSQNPRHKITKRGQNVTFRCDPISEHNRLYWYRQTLGQGPEFLTYFQNEAQLEKSRLLSDRFSAERPKGSFSTLEIQRTEQGDSAMYLCASSSGSTLNTEAFFGQGTRLTVV.